This TCR beta chain was recorded in a study of CD8 T cells in ankylosing spondylitis. Study conclusions and caveats: Significant enrichment of disease-linked clones was reportedly seen in matched ankylosing spondylitis synovial fluid. Previous work reported some of these motif variants in the synovial fluid and blood of reactive arthritis. It appeared that ankylosing spondylitis blood was characterized by a TCR beta motif of fewer than 10 highly homologous variants.

Note on this clonotype: Its antigen is unknown.

Quantitative molecular-barcoded 5'-RACE generated the TCR beta libraries. Each CDR3 protein gets one entry after TCRdb re-called the 5' RACE reads with MiXCR. The data contain a few hundred thousand distinct CDR3 sequences, 20% to 25% of them singletons. The sequenced material came from blood, either unsorted or a sorted T cell fraction (not recorded which). The TCR was taken from a male donor with ankylosing spondylitis.

The CDR3 region is CASSLLSARVTGELFF. In nucleotides, the CDR3 is TGTGCCAGCAGCCTCCTTTCAGCGCGGGTCACCGGGGAGCTGTTTTTT. The chain employs TRBV3-1 and TRBJ2-2; possible D gene TRBD2, 5 bases. This CDR3 spans 16 amino acids. Germline V gene sequence: CDR1 LGHDT, CDR2 YNNKEL (reference sequence). Trimming stripped 4 bases from V and 4 bases from J, with 16 bases between.